This T cell receptor beta chain appears in the sequencing data of a study of T cells after yellow fever vaccination. MiXCR, applied by TCRdb to the 5' RACE reads, yields one record per CDR3 protein. The sample has roughly 150,000 distinct CDR3 sequences; 6% to 7.5% are singletons. This clonotype was seen ten or more times. Germline assignment: CDR1 SGHRS and CDR2 YFSETQ. V lost 2 bases and J 6 bases, leaving 11 bases between the germline ends. The CDR3 length is 13 residues. The sequencing here drew on CD4+ T cells sorted from PBMCs, taken about 5 days after the first yellow fever vaccination. This TCR was recovered from a man aged 18 to 30 who received the YFV17D yellow fever vaccine. This chain uses TRBV5-1 with TRBJ1-1; D uncertain. The DNA for the CDR3 is TGCGCCAGCAGCTTCGTTTCCGGGGCTGAAGCTTTCTTT. Translation gives CASSFVSGAEAFF.